This T cell receptor (beta chain) came from a study of T cells in Graves' hyperthyroidism and ophthalmopathy. What was amplified from RNA transcripts were TCR beta CDR3 regions. First-round RT-PCR with HTBI primers amplified the TCR CDR3 region. TCRdb redid the calling of the multiplex PCR reads with MiXCR, one entry per CDR3 protein. The sample lists a few hundred thousand distinct CDR3 sequences, around 14% occurring once. V lost 8 bases and J lost 4, with 31 bases in between. The CDR3 has 19 amino acids. Germline CDR1 MNHNS, CDR2 SASEGT. This clonotype was seen repeatedly, ten times or more. This chain connects TRBV6-1 to TRBJ2-3, with D possibly matching TRBD2 (7 bases). Material: blood. The source is a woman in her 30s with Graves' hyperthyroidism. The CDR3 sequence: CASRLGAGAAAGVADTQYF. DNA for the CDR3: TGTGCCAGCCGCCTCGGTGCAGGGGCGGCGGCGGGAGTTGCAGATACGCAGTATTTT.